The present TCR beta chain was sequenced within a study of beta chain features in type 1 diabetes. Overall study: The study found patients and healthy donors alike in age, gender and cell yields.

Trimming removed 3 bases from V and 2 bases from J, with 10 bases in between. Germline V CDR1 and CDR2: LNHDA, SQIVND (reference sequence). The CDR3 totals 14 residues. With respect to this clone: Its matching antigen is unknown.

Regarding the study as a whole: The study found moderately but significantly shorter TCRB CDR3s in all four CD4+ subsets of Type 1 diabetes patients.

The isolated RNA, all of it, was reverse transcribed, so expressed TCRB transcripts were what got sequenced. Profiled with immunoSEQ multiplex PCR; TCRdb holds only in-frame clones, not every one. This table holds roughly 290,000 clones, approximately 8.1% found once. Cells sorted by CD45RO/CCR7/CD25/CD127/CD95/CD27 comprised CD4+ naive, central memory, regulatory and stem cell-like memory cells. The sequencing sample was made of central memory CD4+ T cells from blood. The V gene is TRBV19, the J gene TRBJ1-2; D is uncertain. The source is a woman aged 18-35 years in good health. The CDR3 sequence: CASSIDGGNYGYTF. The CDR3 nucleotides are TGTGCCAGTAGTATCGACGGAGGGAACTATGGCTACACCTTC.